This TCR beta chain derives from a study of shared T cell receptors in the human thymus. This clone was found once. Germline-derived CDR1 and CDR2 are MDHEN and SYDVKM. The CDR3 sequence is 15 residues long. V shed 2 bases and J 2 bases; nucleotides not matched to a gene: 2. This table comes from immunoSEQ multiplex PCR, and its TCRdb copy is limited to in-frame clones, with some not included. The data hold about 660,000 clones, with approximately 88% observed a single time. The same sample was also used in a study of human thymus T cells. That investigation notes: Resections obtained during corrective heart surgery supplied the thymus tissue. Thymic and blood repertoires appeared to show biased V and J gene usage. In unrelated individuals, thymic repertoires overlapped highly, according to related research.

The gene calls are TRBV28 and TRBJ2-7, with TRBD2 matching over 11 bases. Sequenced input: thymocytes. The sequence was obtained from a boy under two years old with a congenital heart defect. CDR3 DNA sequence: TGTGCCAGCAGTTTACTACTAGCGGGAGCCTACGAGCAGTACTTC. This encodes CASSLLLAGAYEQYF.